These 28 T cell receptor beta chains originate from one sample sequenced in a study of T cells in Graves' hyperthyroidism and ophthalmopathy. The source material, RNA transcripts, was used to amplify TCR beta CDR3 regions. During a first-round RT-PCR of the TCR CDR3, the HTBI primer set was used. Each CDR3 protein gets one entry after TCRdb re-called the multiplex PCR reads with MiXCR. This table holds some 690,000 distinct CDR3 sequences, roughly 17% found once. Input material: blood. Source of these receptors: a man between 50 and 59 years old with Graves' hyperthyroidism.

This clonotype was seen many times. The chain joins TRBV5-5 to TRBJ2-1; D gene unclear. V was trimmed by 4 bases and J by 9 bases, leaving 14 bases between them. The CDR3 consists of 13 residues. CDR1 and CDR2 (germline): SGHKS, YYEKEE (reference sequence). CDR3 bases: TGTGCCAGCAGCCAACTTGGAGAAATTGAGCAGTTCTTC. Its protein product is CASSQLGEIEQFF.

A few counts support this clonotype. The J gene is TRBJ2-2, the V gene TRBV10-2; D ambiguous. This CDR3 has 14 residues. From germline, CDR1 is WSHSY and CDR2 SAAADI. Trimming cost V 9 bases and J 2 bases, with 13 bases left between them. CDR3 nucleotides: TGCGCCAGTAGATCTGACGGAAACACCGGGGAGCTGTTTTTT. Its protein product is CASRSDGNTGELFF.

The chain is built from TRBV3-1 and TRBJ2-5; TRBD1 matches 9 bases. CDR1 LGHDT and CDR2 YNNKEL come from the germline V gene (reference sequence). The ends lost 10 bases at V and 5 bases at J; junction bases unmatched: 5. This CDR3 region has 12 residues. For the CDR3, the DNA is TGTGCCACTACAGGGGGCCAGGAGACCCAGTACTTC. Protein sequence: CATTGGQETQYF.

Regarding this clonotype: Being one base from a much bigger clone, this may be a read error. V and J are TRBV5-1 and TRBJ2-7, with 7 positions matching TRBD1. With V trimmed by 4 bases and J by 4 bases, 20 bases remained unmatched. The germline CDR1 and CDR2 sequences are SGHRS and YFSETQ. The CDR3 contains 18 residues. The CDR3 sequence is CASSHQPQAIGGNYEQYF. The DNA for the CDR3 is TGCGCCAGCAGCCATCAACCCCAAGCGATAGGGGGCAATTACGAGCAGTACTTC.

This clonotype was counted ten times or more. The chain has TRBV6-1 and TRBJ1-5; D ambiguous. Trimming removed 5 bases from V and 1 base from J, with 6 bases in between. This CDR3 is 13 amino acids long. In germline, CDR1 is MNHNS, CDR2 SASEGT. CDR3 in DNA: TGTGCCAGCAGTCAGACAAGCAATCAGCCCCAGCATTTT. It specifies CASSQTSNQPQHF.

This clonotype was recorded many times. The chain employs TRBV27 and TRBJ1-1, with 8 bases matching TRBD1. Trimming at V came to 4 bases and at J to 7 bases, leaving 8 bases not matched to a gene. The germline V gene has CDR1 MNHEY and CDR2 SMNVEV (reference sequence). The CDR3 is 14 amino acids. CDR3 in DNA: TGTGCCAGCAGTTCCGGTCAGGGGGCGAATGAAGCTTTCTTT. Encoded protein: CASSSGQGANEAFF.

This clonotype was counted many times. The chain carries TRBV10-3 and TRBJ2-3; 9 positions agree with TRBD2. Germline V gene data show CDR1 as ENHRY and CDR2 as SYGVKD. V was pared by 6 bases and J by 1 base, with 2 bases of the junction left unmatched. This CDR3 has 14 amino acids. In nucleotides, the CDR3 is TGTGCCATCAGGGTAGCGGGAGGCACAGATACGCAGTATTTT. It yields the protein CAIRVAGGTDTQYF.

This rearrangement joins TRBV4-1 to TRBJ2-1; 9 bases line up with TRBD2. The CDR3 spans 13 residues. After removal of 5 bases from V and 8 bases from J, the junction contained 4 bases not matched to a gene. Germline V CDR1 and CDR2: MGHRA, YSYEKL. In DNA form, the CDR3 reads TGCGCCAGCAGCTTAGCGGGAGACTATGAGCAGTTCTTC. Residues: CASSLAGDYEQFF.

This clonotype was picked up a small number of times. This sequence joins TRBV7-2 and TRBJ2-1; 13 bases map to TRBD2. From germline, CDR1 is SGHTA and CDR2 FQGNSA. The CDR3 totals 14 residues. The V gene end was trimmed by 1 base and the J gene end by 14 bases; junction bases not matched to a gene: 5. The CDR3 spells CASSLGTSGSLKFF. The CDR3 DNA sequence: TGTGCCAGCAGCTTAGGGACTAGCGGGAGTTTGAAGTTCTTC.

Many counts were recorded for this clonotype. V gene TRBV3-1 combines with J gene TRBJ2-1; TRBD2 is a possible D gene (6 bases). V lost 0 bases to trimming and J lost 6 bases, with 9 bases between them. The germline CDR1 and CDR2 sequences are LGHDT and YNNKEL (reference sequence). The CDR3 has 14 residues. The CDR3 here is CASSQDVRGNEQFF. CDR3 in DNA: TGTGCCAGCAGCCAAGATGTGCGGGGCAATGAGCAGTTCTTC.

This clonotype was detected many times. This sequence joins TRBV10-2 and TRBJ1-2; TRBD1 agrees at 10 bases. This CDR3 spans 15 amino acids. After removal of 6 bases from V and 4 bases from J, the junction contained 8 bases not matched to a gene. Germline assignment: CDR1 WSHSY and CDR2 SAAADI. The CDR3 loop reads CASSSVTGGGYGYTF. The CDR3 nucleotides are TGCGCCAGCAGCTCGGTGACAGGGGGCGGCTATGGCTACACCTTC.

Ten or more counts support this clonotype. The chain is built from TRBV30 and TRBJ2-2, with TRBD1 matching over 8 bases. V dropped 7 bases and J dropped 0; count of bases not matched to a gene: 10. In germline, CDR1 is GTSNPN, CDR2 SVGIG (reference sequence). This CDR3 comprises 16 residues. Here the CDR3 reads CAFITWTGTNTGELFF. CDR3 coding DNA: TGTGCCTTTATAACTTGGACAGGGACGAACACCGGGGAGCTGTTTTTT.

This chain links TRBV20-1 with TRBJ2-7; D gene ambiguous. The CDR3 runs to 15 residues. Trimming took 6 bases from V and 0 from J, leaving 18 bases between them. Germline V gene data show CDR1 as DFQATT and CDR2 as SNEGSKA (reference sequence). The CDR3 region is CSACRNTPYSYEQYF. The CDR3 DNA follows: TGCAGTGCCTGCCGGAACACACCCTACTCCTACGAGCAGTACTTC.

The chain carries TRBV20-1 and TRBJ2-1; D not certain. The V and J ends lost 3 bases and 0 bases respectively, with 21 bases between them. CDR1 is DFQATT and CDR2 is SNEGSKA in the germline V gene (reference sequence). The CDR3 spans 18 residues. CDR3 residues: CSASLDDFLRSSYNEQFF. CDR3 nucleotides: TGCAGTGCTAGTCTAGATGACTTTCTGCGTAGCTCCTACAATGAGCAGTTCTTC.

This clonotype has more than one count but fewer than ten. CDR3 nucleotides: TGTGCCAGCACCACTTCTCTAGCGGGAGGATATGAGCAGTTCTTC. Protein product: CASTTSLAGGYEQFF. The chain uses TRBV6-2 or TRBV6-3 and TRBJ2-1, with 11 nucleotides matching TRBD2. Unmatched junction bases numbered 10, after V lost 7 bases and J lost 8 bases. This CDR3 region has 15 residues. CDR1 and CDR2 from the germline V gene are MNHEY and SVGEGT.

The chain couples TRBV5-1 to TRBJ2-1; 10 nucleotides line up with TRBD2. The germline V gene has CDR1 SGHRS and CDR2 YFSETQ. Germline trimming cut 4 bases from V and 7 bases from J; bases unmatched to any gene: 8. The CDR3 is 15 amino acids. The DNA for the CDR3 is TGCGCCAGCAGCGACCCCGGGACTAGCGCGAATGAGCAGTTCTTC. This gives the protein CASSDPGTSANEQFF.

Ten or more counts support this clonotype. This chain uses TRBV6-5 with TRBJ1-2, with D hard to call. In germline, CDR1 is MNHEY, CDR2 SVGAGI. This CDR3 region has 15 residues. V was shortened by 3 bases and J by 0 bases, with 11 bases between the two germline ends. DNA for the CDR3: TGTGCCAGCAGTTATCACGGGCGTTCTAACTATGGCTACACCTTC. Its protein is CASSYHGRSNYGYTF.

This clonotype was detected many times. The chain uses TRBV7-9 and TRBJ2-3; 7 bases match TRBD1. CDR1 SEHNR and CDR2 FQNEAQ come from the germline V gene (reference sequence). The CDR3 is 15 amino acids. V shed 5 bases and J 2 bases; nucleotides not matched to a gene: 7. The CDR3 protein is CASSPGTANTDTQYF. The CDR3 DNA is TGTGCCAGCAGCCCGGGGACAGCAAACACAGATACGCAGTATTTT.

This clonotype was counted many times. The chain employs TRBV7-2 and TRBJ2-7; 7 bases align to TRBD1. The CDR3 length is 15 residues. The J segment lost 8 bases and the V segment lost 5 bases, leaving 15 bases of the junction unmatched. Germline values: CDR1 SGHTA, CDR2 FQGNSA. The CDR3 sequence: CASSQSGDRVNKQYF. CDR3 bases: TGTGCCAGCAGCCAGTCAGGAGACAGGGTGAATAAGCAGTACTTC.

As concerns this clonotype: Possible read error: a much larger clone is one base away. V and J are TRBV3-1 and TRBJ1-2; D is uncertain. The CDR3 is made up of 13 amino acids. CDR1 and CDR2 from the germline V gene are LGHDT and YNNKEL (reference sequence). Between the trimmed V and J ends, which lost 6 bases and 5 bases, there was a span of 13 bases. The CDR3 nucleotides are TGTGCCAGCAGGTGGCGGGCCTCATATGGCTACACCTTC. It encodes CASRWRASYGYTF.

This clonotype has ten or more counts. The chain employs TRBV27 and TRBJ2-5; D perhaps matches TRBD2 (6 bases). V lost 5 bases and J lost 5, with 15 bases in between. The CDR3 runs to 14 residues. CDR1 and CDR2 from the germline V gene are MNHEY and SMNVEV (reference sequence). In DNA form, the CDR3 reads TGTGCCAGCAGTATCTCGGGAGTGGGGGAGACCCAGTACTTC. Translated, it gives CASSISGVGETQYF.

This clonotype appeared a few times. The junction departs from germline at one end; a sequencing error may be responsible. This chain joins TRBV15 and TRBJ2-1, with 8 bases matching TRBD2. Germline V lookup: CDR1 LNHNV, CDR2 YYDKDF (reference sequence). There are 19 residues in the CDR3. The CDR3 nucleotides read TGTGCCGCCAGCAGAGATCGTAGGACGGGAGGGTCTCATGGAAATGAGCAGTTCTTC. It is translated as CAASRDRRTGGSHGNEQFF. The full variable domain, rest sourced from reference TRBV15 and TRBJ2-1, is DAMVIQNPRYQVTQFGKPVTLSCSQTLNHNVMYWYQQKSSQAPKLLFHYYDKDFNNEADTPDNFQSRRPNTSFCFLDIRSPGLGDTAMYLCAASRDRRTGGSHGNEQFFGPGTRLTVL.

CDR3 protein: CASSPTLGQNTGELFF. CDR3 DNA: TGTGCCAGCAGCCCAACCCTTGGACAGAACACCGGGGAGCTGTTTTTT. The J gene is TRBJ2-2, the V gene TRBV7-8; TRBD1 might be the D (5 bases). The CDR3 extends over 16 amino acids. Deletions cut 5 bases from V and 1 base from J, with 14 bases between. Germline V gives CDR1 SGHVS, CDR2 FQNEAQ.

At least ten counts were recorded for this clonotype. V and J are TRBV18 and TRBJ2-7, with TRBD2 identical over 8 bases. CDR3 size: 15 residues. V lost 3 bases to trimming and J lost 2 bases; unmatched junction nucleotides: 6. The germline V gene has CDR1 KGHSH and CDR2 LQKENI. CDR3 nucleotides: TGTGCCAGCTCACCCCCCGGGAGGGCCGCCTACGAGCAGTACTTC. This translates into CASSPPGRAAYEQYF.

The rearrangement joins TRBV10-2 to TRBJ2-1; 12 nucleotides match TRBD2. CDR1 is WSHSY and CDR2 is SAAADI in the germline V gene. The CDR3 is 15 residues long. Trimming removed 2 bases from V and 9 bases from J; junction bases left unmatched: 5. CDR3 DNA sequence: TGCGCCAGCAGTGAGACGGCTAGCGGGAGGGGTGAGCAGTTCTTC. It is translated as CASSETASGRGEQFF.

This clonotype was detected ten times or more. The genes are TRBV27 and TRBJ1-1; D is uncertain. CDR1 and CDR2 (germline): MNHEY, SMNVEV (reference sequence). The CDR3 has 17 residues. The V end was cut by 5 bases, the J end by 0 bases, with 19 bases between. For the CDR3, the DNA is TGTGCCAGCAGTGCCCCCCCTTACAGAACTATGAACACTGAAGCTTTCTTT. Its translation: CASSAPPYRTMNTEAFF.

This clonotype was seen a few times. This chain uses TRBV5-1 with TRBJ2-1; 9 nucleotides line up with TRBD1. Germline V gene sequence: CDR1 SGHRS, CDR2 YFSETQ. Trimming cost V 3 bases and J 8 bases; bases outside gene matches: 12. The CDR3 is made up of 16 amino acids. Here the CDR3 DNA reads TGCGCCAGCAGCTCGGACAGGGGCGTACTGGTCCATGAGCAGTTCTTC. As protein: CASSSDRGVLVHEQFF.

This clonotype was seen many times. The V gene is TRBV6-1, the J gene TRBJ2-2; 8 bases fit TRBD1. Germline V lookup: CDR1 MNHNS, CDR2 SASEGT. The CDR3 covers 14 residues. Trimming cost V 8 bases and J 4 bases; bases outside gene matches: 6. CDR3: CASGTGQFTGELFF. For the CDR3, the DNA is TGTGCCAGCGGGACAGGACAGTTCACCGGGGAGCTGTTTTTT.